The entry below describes one T cell receptor (beta chain). This sample was included in a study of T cell changes during pregnancy in multiple sclerosis. Germline lookup yields CDR1 SGHTA and CDR2 FQGNSA. This CDR3 is built from 14 residues. The V segment lost 6 bases and the J segment 4 bases; nucleotides outside the gene matches: 8. Generated by immunoSEQ multiplex PCR, the TCRdb table keeps only in-frame clones and is missing some. The sample includes 95,000 to 110,000 clones, roughly 92% of them seen just once. The TCR originated in a female donor with multiple sclerosis, enrolled in a pregnancy study. Sequenced here: peripheral blood, sampled after pregnancy. This chain uses TRBV7-2 with TRBJ2-5, with TRBD1 matching over 7 bases. CDR3 nucleotides: TGTGCCAGCAGTTCACACGGGGACAGAGAGACCCAGTACTTC. Protein product: CASSSHGDRETQYF.